The 30 T cell receptor beta chains in this list originate from one sample, sequenced in a study of beta chain features in type 1 diabetes. Of the isolated RNA, all was reverse transcribed, and so the sequenced material was expressed TCRB transcripts. The table came from immunoSEQ multiplex PCR; TCRdb's copy has only in-frame clones and leaves some out. Counted here are 810,000 or so clones, 17% occurring once; the ten biggest clones make up around 0.02%. The sample was naive CD4+ T cells from blood. The origin of the receptors is a woman aged 18-29 years in good health.

In this sample, this clone turned up a few times. V is TRBV7-9 and J is TRBJ2-5; 10 bases are a match to TRBD1. The J call is in doubt because the DNA end fits TRBJ2-7 better. The CDR3 contains 16 residues. Per the germline V gene, CDR1 is SEHNR and CDR2 is FQNEAQ (reference sequence). This chain's CDR3 is CASSFGDRGSFYEQYF. In nucleotides, the CDR3 is TGTGCCAGCAGCTTTGGGGACAGGGGTAGTTTCTACGAGCAGTACTTC.

This clone showed up just a few times. The rearrangement joins TRBV6-1 to TRBJ2-7; D not resolved. Trimming pared 7 bases from V and 5 bases from J, leaving 9 bases between. This CDR3 is built from 11 residues. CDR1 is MNHNS, CDR2 SASEGT, per germline. CDR3 in amino acids: CASNGVDEQYF. The CDR3 DNA sequence: TGTGCCAGCAACGGTGTCGACGAGCAGTACTTC.

The chain carries TRBV5-1 and TRBJ2-1; a weak D match, TRBD2 (6 bases). CDR3 length: 16 amino acids. Germline-derived CDR1 and CDR2 are SGHRS and YFSETQ. V lost 2 bases to trimming and J lost 0 bases, with 12 bases between them. The CDR3 reads CASSFGGALSYNEQFF. In DNA form, the CDR3 reads TGCGCCAGCAGCTTTGGAGGGGCCCTCTCCTACAATGAGCAGTTCTTC.

This clone was detected only a few times. J is TRBJ1-2 and V is TRBV18; 8 bases map to TRBD1. The CDR3 is 14 amino acids. The ends lost 8 bases at V and 2 bases at J; junction bases unmatched: 7. The germline CDR1 and CDR2 sequences are KGHSH and LQKENI. CDR3 coding DNA: TGTGCCAGCACCACTCAGGGGGCGAACTATGGCTACACCTTC. Protein product: CASTTQGANYGYTF. The complete variable domain, with remaining parts taken from reference TRBV18 and TRBJ1-2, reads NAGVMQNPRHLVRRRGQEARLRCSPMKGHSHVYWYRQLPEEGLKFMVYLQKENIIDESGMPKERFSAEFPKEGPSILRIQQVVRGDSAAYFCASTTQGANYGYTFGSGTRLTVV.

This chain uses TRBV29-1 with TRBJ2-1, with a tentative D call TRBD1 (6 bases). From germline, CDR1 is SQVTM and CDR2 ANQGSEA. Trimming left V 4 bases short and J 4 bases short, with 11 bases between. The CDR3 contains 13 residues. This chain's CDR3 is CSVVTGSYNEQFF. CDR3 coding DNA: TGCAGCGTTGTCACAGGGAGTTACAATGAGCAGTTCTTC.

This clone showed up just a few times. This chain joins TRBV5-4 and TRBJ2-5; TRBD2 matches 9 bases. In germline, CDR1 is SGHNT, CDR2 YYREEE (reference sequence). With 0 bases clipped from V and 2 bases from J, the junction kept 2 bases outside the gene matches. The CDR3 is made up of 15 amino acids. The CDR3 region has the DNA TGTGCCAGCAGCTTGGGGCGGGAGGGACAAGAGACCCAGTACTTC. Translation gives CASSLGREGQETQYF.

The V call is TRBV15, the J call TRBJ1-5; a weak D match, TRBD1 (5 bases). Between the trimmed V and J ends, which lost 5 bases and 7 bases, there was a span of 21 bases. Germline V gene sequence: CDR1 LNHNV, CDR2 YYDKDF (reference sequence). CDR3 length equals 16 residues. The CDR3 nucleotides are TGTGCCACCAGCCAGAGGGGCAGGGTCGCATCGCAGCCCCAGCATTTT. The encoded protein is CATSQRGRVASQPQHF.

This clone was seen more than once but under ten times. This same CDR3 is encoded by further DNA sequences in the sample. The rearrangement joins TRBV18 to TRBJ2-1; D uncertain. The ends were cut back, 2 bases at V and 0 bases at J, with 8 bases in the middle. The CDR3 extends over 15 amino acids. Per the germline V gene, CDR1 is KGHSH and CDR2 is LQKENI. In nucleotides, the CDR3 is TGTGCCAGCTCACCAATGGGTTCCTCCTACAATGAGCAGTTCTTC. Translating gives CASSPMGSSYNEQFF.

This clone was recorded a few times. The CDR3 DNA is TGTGCCAGCAAGGAGACTGGGATGAGCGAGCAGTACTTC. It codes for CASKETGMSEQYF. The V call is TRBV28, the J call TRBJ2-7, with D unclear. Per germline, CDR1 MDHEN and CDR2 SYDVKM. Trimming took off 7 bases at V and 6 bases at J, with 16 bases between the two ends. The CDR3 spans 13 residues.

This clone came up a few times. This sequence joins TRBV13 and TRBJ2-4; maybe TRBD2 (6 bases). V was shortened by 5 bases and J by 8 bases, with 10 bases between the two germline ends. Germline V lookup: CDR1 PRHDT, CDR2 FYEKMQ (reference sequence). This CDR3 has 12 residues. CDR3 in DNA: TGTGCCAGCAGCCTCCGGGACTACATTCAGTACTTC. Protein: CASSLRDYIQYF.

Only a few counts were recorded for this clone. The genes are TRBV6-5 and TRBJ1-2; TRBD1 agrees at 7 bases. CDR3 length: 13 residues. The junction had 8 bases not matched to a gene; V was cut back by 6 bases and J by 7 bases. Germline V CDR1 and CDR2: MNHEY, SVGAGI. This chain's CDR3 is CASSYGTASGYTF. The CDR3 nucleotides are TGTGCCAGCAGCTACGGGACAGCTTCTGGCTACACCTTC.

This clone has just a few counts. The chain recombines TRBV27 with TRBJ2-7; D not certain. Trimming removed 3 bases at V and 1 base at J, with 10 bases between. The germline CDR1 and CDR2 sequences are MNHEY and SMNVEV (reference sequence). CDR3 size: 14 residues. This CDR3 is CASSFKLMSYEQYF. The CDR3, as DNA: TGTGCCAGCAGTTTTAAGCTAATGTCCTACGAGCAGTACTTC.

The gene calls are TRBV9 and TRBJ2-2; D might be TRBD1 (6 bases). The V gene's germline CDR1 is SGDLS and CDR2 YYNGEE. The CDR3 has 17 residues. V shed 6 bases and J shed 0 bases, with 18 bases lying between them. This chain's CDR3 is CASKQGPAMANTGELFF. CDR3 sequence (DNA): TGTGCCAGCAAACAGGGCCCGGCGATGGCGAACACCGGGGAGCTGTTTTTT.

With respect to this clone: Its ends do not fully match the called genes, so a read error is possible. This chain uses TRBV7-8 with TRBJ2-7, with TRBD2 matching 14 bases. Germline CDR1 and CDR2: SGHVS and FQNEAQ. This CDR3 is 15 amino acids long. CDR3 loop: CASRQTPGTSGRVDF. CDR3 nucleotide sequence: TGTGCCAGCAGGCAAACCCCCGGGACTAGCGGGAGAGTTGACTTC.

The J gene is TRBJ2-5, the V gene TRBV18; D is unresolved. The germline V gene has CDR1 KGHSH and CDR2 LQKENI. V dropped 2 bases and J dropped 1 base, with 8 bases sitting between them. CDR3 length: 14 residues. The CDR3 protein is CASSPSRSQETQYF. CDR3 DNA: TGTGCCAGCTCACCAAGCAGGAGCCAAGAGACCCAGTACTTC.

The chain links TRBV7-2 to TRBJ2-2; 8 nucleotides align to TRBD2. There are 15 residues in the CDR3. V shed 5 bases, J shed 1 base, and the junction held 3 bases outside the gene matches. The V gene's germline CDR1 is SGHTA and CDR2 FQGNSA. CDR3 coding DNA: TGTGCCAGCAGCCCGGGACTAGAGAACACCGGGGAGCTGTTTTTT. This sequence encodes CASSPGLENTGELFF.

The chain combines TRBV7-3 with TRBJ1-1; D might be TRBD1 (5 bases). Germline CDR1 SGHTA, CDR2 FQGTGA. The CDR3 is 13 residues long. The V end lost 1 base, the J end lost 5 bases, and 8 bases lay between the germline ends. The chain's CDR3 is CASSLMGRTEAFF. The CDR3 bases are TGTGCCAGCAGCTTAATGGGACGAACTGAAGCTTTCTTT.

The chain uses TRBV28 and TRBJ2-7, with 8 bases matching TRBD1. The CDR3 runs to 14 residues. The ends lost 1 base at V and 7 bases at J; junction bases unmatched: 6. Germline V CDR1 and CDR2: MDHEN, SYDVKM. The CDR3 loop reads CASSLSGRGREQYF. The CDR3 DNA sequence: TGTGCCAGCAGTTTATCGGGCAGGGGGCGGGAGCAGTACTTC.

As to this clone: Different DNA sequences within this sample yield the same CDR3. The rearrangement links TRBV28 to TRBJ2-5; D not resolved. Per germline, CDR1 MDHEN and CDR2 SYDVKM. The length of the CDR3 is 11 residues. The V and J ends lost 7 bases and 5 bases respectively, with 8 bases between them. The CDR3 DNA sequence: TGTGCCAGCACCCTCCGGGAGACCCAGTACTTC. As protein: CASTLRETQYF.

The rearrangement joins TRBV29-1 to TRBJ2-2; 10 bases line up with TRBD1. The V gene end was trimmed by 7 bases and the J gene end by 7 bases; junction bases not matched to a gene: 3. The length of the CDR3 is 12 residues. Germline CDR1 is SQVTM and CDR2 is ANQGSEA. The CDR3 is CSAGQGIGELFF. The CDR3, as DNA: TGCAGCGCGGGACAGGGGATCGGGGAGCTGTTTTTT.

CDR3 sequence (DNA): TGTGCCAGCAGCTTGGAAGGGTCACCAGATACGCAGTATTTT. This translates into CASSLEGSPDTQYF. The V gene is TRBV7-2, the J gene TRBJ2-3; no clear D. The ends were cut back, 3 bases at V and 4 bases at J, with 11 bases in the middle. Germline-derived CDR1 and CDR2 are SGHTA and FQGNSA. CDR3 length: 14 amino acids.

This clone showed up just a few times. CDR3 nucleotide sequence: TGTGCCAGCAGTCTCCAAGAGGAGACTGAAGCTTTCTTT. Its protein product is CASSLQEETEAFF. The chain employs TRBV2 and TRBJ1-1; unclear D gene. V lost 5 bases and J lost 5, with 12 bases in between. The CDR3 contains 13 residues. CDR1 and CDR2 from the germline V gene are SNHLY and FYNNEI.

This clone was observed a handful of times. This sequence joins TRBV7-9 and TRBJ2-4, with D tentatively TRBD1 (6 bases). Germline values: CDR1 SEHNR, CDR2 FQNEAQ (reference sequence). The V end lost 8 bases, the J end lost 3 bases, and 17 bases lay between the germline ends. The CDR3 covers 15 residues. CDR3 sequence reads: CASSSRGTGKNIQYF. The DNA for the CDR3 is TGTGCCAGCTCAAGCAGGGGAACGGGCAAAAACATTCAGTACTTC.

This clone showed up just a few times. The V call is TRBV4-1, the J call TRBJ2-2; TRBD2 agrees at 7 bases. V lost 1 base and J lost 1; bases outside the gene matches: 3. CDR1 MGHRA and CDR2 YSYEKL come from the germline V gene. This CDR3 region has 16 residues. CDR3 sequence: CASSQGSSGNTGELFF. DNA of the CDR3: TGCGCCAGCAGCCAAGGATCTAGCGGGAACACCGGGGAGCTGTTTTTT.

The V gene is TRBV5-1, the J gene TRBJ2-7, with 9 bases that match TRBD2. The CDR3 consists of 16 residues. The junction had 14 bases not matched to a gene; V was cut back by 4 bases and J by 6 bases. Germline assignment: CDR1 SGHRS and CDR2 YFSETQ. In DNA form, the CDR3 reads TGCGCCAGCAGCCTGCGTGGGAGAGCGGGAGGTGGCGAGCAGTACTTC. This gives the protein CASSLRGRAGGGEQYF.

This clone has more than one count but fewer than ten. The chain has TRBV5-4 and TRBJ2-5, with 9 bases matching TRBD2. CDR1 SGHNT and CDR2 YYREEE come from the germline V gene (reference sequence). Trimming cost V 4 bases and J 5 bases; bases outside gene matches: 6. The CDR3 contains 14 residues. This CDR3 is CASSLSGGQETQYF. The DNA of the CDR3 is TGTGCCAGCAGCCTTAGCGGGGGCCAGGAGACCCAGTACTTC.

This chain joins TRBV2 and TRBJ1-4; D remains unclear. The CDR3 spans 11 residues. The V end was cut by 8 bases, the J end by 8 bases, with 9 bases between. Germline V gene sequence: CDR1 SNHLY, CDR2 FYNNEI. In DNA form, the CDR3 reads TGTGCCAGCGAGGCAGCCGAAAAACTGTTTTTT. Protein sequence: CASEAAEKLFF.

This chain connects TRBV19 to TRBJ1-5; D is unclear. The CDR3 spans 17 residues. V dropped 6 bases and J dropped 3 bases, with 21 bases sitting between them. Germline V gene sequence: CDR1 LNHDA, CDR2 SQIVND (reference sequence). CDR3 DNA: TGTGCCAGTAGACATAACCTTGGGCTAGTAACCAATCAGCCCCAGCATTTT. Amino acid sequence: CASRHNLGLVTNQPQHF.

This clone came up a few times. The sample holds other DNA sequences that translate to the same CDR3. The rearrangement uses TRBV6-6 and TRBJ2-2; D ambiguous. Germline CDR1 reads MNHNY; CDR2 reads SVGAGI (reference sequence). Between the trimmed V and J ends, which lost 8 bases and 5 bases, there was a span of 6 bases. The CDR3 spans 11 residues. The CDR3 is CASSLTGELFF. In DNA, the CDR3 is TGTGCCAGCTCTTTAACCGGGGAGCTGTTTTTT.

This sequence joins TRBV6-6 and TRBJ2-2; TRBD1 matches at 11 bases. J lost 7 bases, V lost 5 bases, and 3 bases had no gene match. The CDR3 extends over 14 amino acids. Looked up from germline, CDR1 is MNHNY and CDR2 is SVGAGI (reference sequence). CDR3 nucleotides: TGTGCCAGCAGTGGAGGGACAGGGGGCGGGGAGCTGTTTTTT. It encodes CASSGGTGGGELFF.